One sample yielded the 25 T cell receptor beta chains listed below, sequenced in a study of T cells after posttransplantation cyclophosphamide (TCRdb year 2016). The library relied on the immunoSEQ multiplex PCR assay. The source is immuneACCESS, and TCRdb retained only in-frame sequences with V and J called. Part of the clones is not carried over; for the studies checked, unresolved V genes explain less than half of this, and the remainder is unexplained. This sample has about 32,000 clones in its table, and 75% to 95% of those were observed once. The top ten clonotypes cover approximately 0.098% of the sample. Viable CD3+CD4+ or CD3+CD8+ cells that were CCR7+CD45RA+CD45RO-CD95-CD27+CD28+ were defined as naive T cells. The source material was naive CD4+ T cells sorted from blood. These TCRs come from a man aged 25-45 years in good health and a related stem cell transplant donor.

The rearrangement links TRBV2 to TRBJ1-2; 10 bases line up with TRBD1. The CDR3 runs 15 residues. Trimming cost V 7 bases and J 8 bases; bases outside gene matches: 13. Germline CDR1 and CDR2: SNHLY and FYNNEI. DNA for the CDR3: TGTGCCAGCACCGAACATAATAGGGACAGGGGAGGCTACACCTTC. This codes for CASTEHNRDRGGYTF.

The V call is TRBV4-3, the J call TRBJ2-7; D may be TRBD1 (6 bases). V was cut by 0 bases and J by 0 bases, with 12 bases left in between. This CDR3 is 16 amino acids long. Germline CDR1 reads LGHNA; CDR2 reads YSLEER. CDR3 nucleotide sequence: TGCGCCAGCAGCCAAGAGATTGGACAGAGCTCCTACGAGCAGTACTTC. The encoded protein is CASSQEIGQSSYEQYF.

This clone was detected once. This rearrangement joins TRBV9 to TRBJ2-2; 7 positions agree with TRBD2. V lost 0 bases, J lost 7 bases, and 9 bases stayed unmatched. CDR1 and CDR2 from the germline V gene are SGDLS and YYNGEE. This CDR3 comprises 16 residues. The CDR3 region has the DNA TGTGCCAGCAGCGTAGAGTGGGGGGGTGTCGGCGGGGAGCTGTTTTTT. Residues: CASSVEWGGVGGELFF.

The chain combines TRBV2 with TRBJ1-4; no clear D. The CDR3 runs 14 residues. Germline assignment: CDR1 SNHLY and CDR2 FYNNEI. Trimming took off 4 bases at V and 4 bases at J, with 10 bases between the two ends. The CDR3 nucleotides read TGTGCCAGCAGTGTTAAGAGAAGTAATGAAAAACTGTTTTTT. This sequence encodes CASSVKRSNEKLFF.

This chain links TRBV28 with TRBJ1-2; the D is unclear. Trimming shortened V by 4 bases and J by 5 bases, and 17 bases separated the two germline ends. The CDR3 length is 15 residues. Germline lookup yields CDR1 MDHEN and CDR2 SYDVKM. CDR3 DNA sequence: TGTGCCAGCAGTTCCCCCCCTCTAAACCGATATGGCTACACCTTC. It codes for CASSSPPLNRYGYTF.

This chain links TRBV7-8 with TRBJ1-6, with 8 bases matching TRBD1. CDR3 length: 16 amino acids. Germline values: CDR1 SGHVS, CDR2 FQNEAQ. The V gene end was trimmed by 1 base and the J gene end by 7 bases; junction bases not matched to a gene: 6. CDR3 DNA sequence: TGTGCCAGCAGCTTAGAAGGGACAGGCTCGAATTCACCCCTCCACTTT. Translated, it gives CASSLEGTGSNSPLHF.

The chain combines TRBV2 with TRBJ2-7, with D maybe TRBD2 (6 bases). V was pared by 5 bases and J by 5 bases, with 19 bases between. The CDR3 loop spans 15 amino acids. Per the germline V gene, CDR1 is SNHLY and CDR2 is FYNNEI. In nucleotides, the CDR3 is TGTGCCAGCAGTCCTTCGGGGCGGGGAGGCAACGAGCAGTACTTC. Translation gives CASSPSGRGGNEQYF.

The DNA for the CDR3 is TGTGCCAGCACTGGACAGAACCTCTACGAGCAGTACTTC. Amino acid sequence: CASTGQNLYEQYF. The chain is built from TRBV28 and TRBJ2-7; TRBD1 might be the D (6 bases). V lost 7 bases to trimming and J lost 3 bases, with 13 bases between them. There are 13 residues in the CDR3. Germline V gene sequence: CDR1 MDHEN, CDR2 SYDVKM.

V is TRBV9 and J is TRBJ2-3, with a possible D match to TRBD1 (6 bases). The V end lost 4 bases, the J end lost 4 bases, and 19 bases lay between the germline ends. There are 16 residues in the CDR3. Germline values: CDR1 SGDLS, CDR2 YYNGEE. The CDR3 region is CASSPRDTGFSDTQYF. CDR3 sequence (DNA): TGTGCCAGCAGCCCTCGGGACACGGGATTTTCAGATACGCAGTATTTT.

The rearrangement links TRBV6-5 to TRBJ2-7; the D is unclear. Germline CDR1 reads MNHEY; CDR2 reads SVGAGI. V was cut by 6 bases and J by 7 bases, with 10 bases left in between. The CDR3 spans 11 residues. Here the CDR3 reads CASSSYYEQYF. Here the CDR3 DNA reads TGTGCCAGCAGCTCTTATTATGAGCAGTACTTC.

This clone was recorded only once. This sequence joins TRBV18 and TRBJ2-7; TRBD1 matches 8 bases. CDR3 length: 14 amino acids. V was clipped by 3 bases and J by 2 bases; unmatched bases: 3. Germline V gene lookup returns CDR1 KGHSH and CDR2 LQKENI. CDR3 loop: CASSPLQGAYEQYF. The DNA of the CDR3 is TGTGCCAGCTCACCTTTACAGGGGGCCTACGAGCAGTACTTC.

The rearrangement joins TRBV10-3 to TRBJ1-1; TRBD1 aligns across 8 bases. Germline V gene lookup returns CDR1 ENHRY and CDR2 SYGVKD. V trimming: 0 bases; J trimming: 1 base; junction bases outside the gene matches: 1. This CDR3 has 15 residues. Here the CDR3 DNA reads TGTGCCATCAGTGAGTCGGGGACAGGGAACACTGAAGCTTTCTTT. Protein sequence: CAISESGTGNTEAFF.

The chain recombines TRBV5-1 with TRBJ2-5, with D uncertain. The J call may be in error: the DNA end matches TRBJ2-7 better. The CDR3 is 14 amino acids. Germline V CDR1 and CDR2: SGHRS, YFSETQ. CDR3 sequence: CASSLNVNSYEQYF. The CDR3 DNA follows: TGCGCCAGCAGCTTGAATGTAAACTCCTACGAGCAGTACTTC.

The rearrangement joins TRBV5-1 to TRBJ2-1, with 9 bases that match TRBD1. CDR1 SGHRS and CDR2 YFSETQ come from the germline V gene. V lost 4 bases and J lost 8; bases outside the gene matches: 10. The CDR3 sequence is 15 residues long. The CDR3 region is CASSQEGTGWDEQFF. CDR3 nucleotide sequence: TGCGCCAGCAGCCAAGAAGGGACAGGGTGGGATGAGCAGTTCTTC.

The CDR3 DNA is TGTGCCAGCAGCCCTGAGCCAGGGAAGTTGTATGGCTACACCTTC. Its translation is CASSPEPGKLYGYTF. This chain uses TRBV5-4 with TRBJ1-2, with a tentative D call TRBD1 (5 bases). This CDR3 has 15 amino acids. CDR1 and CDR2 from the germline V gene are SGHNT and YYREEE (reference sequence). Trimming removed 4 bases at V and 5 bases at J, with 18 bases between.

The V and J genes are TRBV19 and TRBJ2-7; TRBD1 aligns across 9 bases. CDR3 length: 13 residues. J was trimmed by 3 bases and V by 7 bases; bases with no gene match: 4. The germline CDR1 and CDR2 sequences are LNHDA and SQIVND (reference sequence). CDR3 sequence reads: CASNRGRSYEQYF. DNA of the CDR3: TGTGCCAGTAACAGGGGGCGCAGCTACGAGCAGTACTTC.

This chain links TRBV27 with TRBJ2-7; D gene uncertain. V gave up 4 bases and J gave up 6 bases, with 10 bases separating them. CDR3 length: 12 amino acids. Germline values: CDR1 MNHEY, CDR2 SMNVEV (reference sequence). This CDR3 is CASSSRSGEQYF. The CDR3 region has the DNA TGTGCCAGCAGTTCTCGGTCCGGCGAGCAGTACTTC.

The chain recombines TRBV5-1 with TRBJ2-1; tentatively, D is TRBD2 (5 bases). Germline CDR1 SGHRS, CDR2 YFSETQ. This CDR3 region has 15 residues. V was clipped by 1 base and J by 8 bases, with 16 bases between them. CDR3 protein: CASSLIARGSDEQFF. The DNA of the CDR3 is TGCGCCAGCAGCTTGATAGCGAGAGGGTCGGATGAGCAGTTCTTC.

The chain employs TRBV7-3 and TRBJ2-7, with D maybe TRBD1 (5 bases). V was pared by 5 bases and J by 5 bases, with 13 bases between. This CDR3 has 13 residues. Germline V gene sequence: CDR1 SGHTA, CDR2 FQGTGA. CDR3 DNA sequence: TGTGCCAGCAGCCAACAGGCAGGCGACGAGCAGTACTTC. It yields the protein CASSQQAGDEQYF. The entire variable domain, with the rest obtained from reference TRBV7-3 and TRBJ2-7, is as follows: GAGVSQTPSNKVTEKGKYVELRCDPISGHTALYWYRQSLGQGPEFLIYFQGTGAADDSGLPNDRFFAVRPEGSVSTLKIQRTERGDSAVYLCASSQQAGDEQYFGPGTRLTVT.

The V and J genes are TRBV4-1 and TRBJ1-1, with D perhaps TRBD1 (6 bases). From germline, CDR1 is MGHRA and CDR2 YSYEKL. The V end lost 4 bases, the J end lost 6 bases, and 12 bases lay between the germline ends. This CDR3 has 13 residues. The DNA for the CDR3 is TGCGCCAGCAGCCCCCGGACAGCGGCTGAAGCTTTCTTT. It codes for CASSPRTAAEAFF.

The rearrangement links TRBV5-1 to TRBJ1-5; D is uncertain. Germline-derived CDR1 and CDR2 are SGHRS and YFSETQ. The V and J ends lost 2 bases and 0 bases respectively, with 9 bases between them. The CDR3 totals 15 residues. CDR3 DNA sequence: TGCGCCAGCAGCTTAGGCGGCCTTAGCAATCAGCCCCAGCATTTT. Protein product: CASSLGGLSNQPQHF.

V gene TRBV6-1 combines with J gene TRBJ2-7; 12 positions agree with TRBD1. V was clipped by 8 bases and J by 5 bases; unmatched bases: 7. The CDR3 is 14 amino acids. CDR1 and CDR2 (germline): MNHNS, SASEGT. The CDR3 bases are TGTGCCAGCGTCATCCGGGACAGGGGGCACGAGCAGTACTTC. Protein sequence: CASVIRDRGHEQYF.

The chain uses TRBV2 and TRBJ1-5; TRBD1 agrees at 7 bases. The CDR3 extends over 14 amino acids. Trimming removed 6 bases from V and 7 bases from J; junction bases left unmatched: 9. Germline V gene lookup returns CDR1 SNHLY and CDR2 FYNNEI. The CDR3 DNA is TGTGCCAGCAGGCAAACAGGGGTTCCCCAGCCCCAGCATTTT. Amino acids: CASRQTGVPQPQHF.

The rearrangement uses TRBV11-2 and TRBJ1-1, with no clear D. Trimming removed 5 bases from V and 4 bases from J, with 14 bases in between. There are 14 residues in the CDR3. CDR1 and CDR2 from the germline V gene are SGHAT and FQNNGV. The CDR3 spells CASSLMVPPTEAFF. The CDR3 DNA follows: TGTGCCAGCAGCCTAATGGTGCCCCCCACTGAAGCTTTCTTT.

CDR3 nucleotides: TGTGCCAGCGAAGTGGCGGGGGGAGATACGCAGTATTTT. Residues: CASEVAGGDTQYF. The chain couples TRBV2 to TRBJ2-3; 8 positions agree with TRBD2. The germline V gene encodes CDR1 SNHLY and CDR2 FYNNEI. This CDR3 region has 13 residues. The V segment lost 8 bases and the J segment 5 bases; nucleotides outside the gene matches: 6.